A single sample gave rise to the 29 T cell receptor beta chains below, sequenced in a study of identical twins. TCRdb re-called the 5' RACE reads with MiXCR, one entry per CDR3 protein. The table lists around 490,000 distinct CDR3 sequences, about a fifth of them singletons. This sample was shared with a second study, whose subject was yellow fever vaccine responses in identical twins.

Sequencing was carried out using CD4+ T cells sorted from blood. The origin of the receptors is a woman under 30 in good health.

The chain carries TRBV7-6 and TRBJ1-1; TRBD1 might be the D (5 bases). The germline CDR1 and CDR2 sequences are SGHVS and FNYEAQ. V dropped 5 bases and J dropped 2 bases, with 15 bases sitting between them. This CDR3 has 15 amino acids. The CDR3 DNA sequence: TGTGCCAGCAGCAGTGCTTGGGGCCCTAACACTGAAGCTTTCTTT. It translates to CASSSAWGPNTEAFF. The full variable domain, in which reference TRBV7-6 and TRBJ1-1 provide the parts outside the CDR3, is GAGVSQSPRYKVTKRGQDVALRCDPISGHVSLYWYRQALGQGPEFLTYFNYEAQQDKSGLPNDRFSAERPEGSISTLTIQRTEQRDSAMYRCASSSAWGPNTEAFFGQGTRLTVV.

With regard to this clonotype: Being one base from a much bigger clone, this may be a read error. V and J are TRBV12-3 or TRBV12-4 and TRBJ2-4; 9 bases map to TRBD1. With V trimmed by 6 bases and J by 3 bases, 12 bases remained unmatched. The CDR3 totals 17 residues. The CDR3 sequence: CASSSGTGLTVKNIQYF. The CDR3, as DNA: TGTGCCAGCAGCTCCGGGACAGGGTTGACGGTCAAAAACATTCAGTACTTC.

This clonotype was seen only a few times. Written as DNA, the CDR3 is TGCGCCAGCAGCGCGGCTACGAACACCGGGGAGCTGTTTTTT. It codes for CASSAATNTGELFF. The chain employs TRBV5-1 and TRBJ2-2; no firm D call. Per the germline V gene, CDR1 is SGHRS and CDR2 is YFSETQ. Trimming pared 4 bases from V and 0 bases from J, leaving 7 bases between. CDR3 length equals 14 residues.

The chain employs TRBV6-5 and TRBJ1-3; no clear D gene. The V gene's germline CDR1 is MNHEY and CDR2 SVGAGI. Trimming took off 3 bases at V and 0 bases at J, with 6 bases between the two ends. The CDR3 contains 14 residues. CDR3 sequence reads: CASSYGSSGNTIYF. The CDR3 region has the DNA TGTGCCAGCAGTTATGGCAGCTCTGGAAACACCATATATTTT.

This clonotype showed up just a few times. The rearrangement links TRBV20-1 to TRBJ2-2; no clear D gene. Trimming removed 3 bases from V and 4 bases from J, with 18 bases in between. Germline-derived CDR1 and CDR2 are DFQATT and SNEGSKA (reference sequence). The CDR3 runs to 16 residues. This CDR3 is CSASAPPGWITGELFF. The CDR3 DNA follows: TGCAGTGCTAGTGCCCCACCCGGGTGGATCACCGGGGAGCTGTTTTTT.

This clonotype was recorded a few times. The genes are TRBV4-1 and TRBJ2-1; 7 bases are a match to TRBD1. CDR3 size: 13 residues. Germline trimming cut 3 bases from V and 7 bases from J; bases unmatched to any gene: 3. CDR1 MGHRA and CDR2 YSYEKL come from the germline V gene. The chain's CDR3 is CASSQTGPNEQFF. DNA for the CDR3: TGCGCCAGCAGCCAGACAGGGCCTAATGAGCAGTTCTTC.

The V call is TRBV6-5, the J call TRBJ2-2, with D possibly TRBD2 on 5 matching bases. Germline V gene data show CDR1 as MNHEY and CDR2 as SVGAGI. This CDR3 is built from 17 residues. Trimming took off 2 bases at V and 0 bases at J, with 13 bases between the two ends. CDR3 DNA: TGTGCCAGCAGTTACCCGAGCGGACCCTCGAACACCGGGGAGCTGTTTTTT. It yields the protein CASSYPSGPSNTGELFF.

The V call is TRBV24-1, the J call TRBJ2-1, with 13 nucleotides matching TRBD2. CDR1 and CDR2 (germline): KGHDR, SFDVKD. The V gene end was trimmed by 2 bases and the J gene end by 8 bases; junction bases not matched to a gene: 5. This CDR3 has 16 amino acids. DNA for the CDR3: TGTGCCACCAGTGATTGGACTAGCGGGAGTTTCGATGAGCAGTTCTTC. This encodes CATSDWTSGSFDEQFF.

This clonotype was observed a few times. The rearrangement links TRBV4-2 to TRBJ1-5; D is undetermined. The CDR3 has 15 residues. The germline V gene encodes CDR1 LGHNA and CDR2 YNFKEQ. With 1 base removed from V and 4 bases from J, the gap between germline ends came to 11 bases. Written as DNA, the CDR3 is TGTGCCAGCAGCCAAGCAGACACTGAAAATCAGCCCCAGCATTTT. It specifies CASSQADTENQPQHF.

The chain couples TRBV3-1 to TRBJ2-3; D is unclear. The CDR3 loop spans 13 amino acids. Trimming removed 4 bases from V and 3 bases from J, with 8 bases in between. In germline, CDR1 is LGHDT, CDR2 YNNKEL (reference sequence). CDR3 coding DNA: TGTGCCAGCAGCCGAATTGGGACAGATACGCAGTATTTT. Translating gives CASSRIGTDTQYF.

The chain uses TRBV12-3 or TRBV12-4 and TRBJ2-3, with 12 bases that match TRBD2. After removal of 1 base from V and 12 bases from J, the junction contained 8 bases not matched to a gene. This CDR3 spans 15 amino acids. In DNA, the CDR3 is TGTGCCAGCAGTTTAGGTCCTAGCGGGGGGGCTTATCAGTATTTT. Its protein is CASSLGPSGGAYQYF.

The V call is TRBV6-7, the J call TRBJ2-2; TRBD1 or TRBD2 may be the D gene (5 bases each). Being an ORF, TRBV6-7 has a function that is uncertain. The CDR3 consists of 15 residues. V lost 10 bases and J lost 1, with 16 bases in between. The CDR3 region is CAKTRGVLNTGELFF. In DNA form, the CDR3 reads TGTGCCAAGACTCGGGGCGTTCTGAACACCGGGGAGCTGTTTTTT.

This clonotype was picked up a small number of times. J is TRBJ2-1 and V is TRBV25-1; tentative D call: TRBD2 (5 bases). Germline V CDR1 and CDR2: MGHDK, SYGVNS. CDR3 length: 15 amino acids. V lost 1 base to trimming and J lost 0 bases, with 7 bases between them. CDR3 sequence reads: CASSELGSSYNEQFF. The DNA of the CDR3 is TGTGCCAGCAGTGAATTGGGGAGCTCCTACAATGAGCAGTTCTTC.

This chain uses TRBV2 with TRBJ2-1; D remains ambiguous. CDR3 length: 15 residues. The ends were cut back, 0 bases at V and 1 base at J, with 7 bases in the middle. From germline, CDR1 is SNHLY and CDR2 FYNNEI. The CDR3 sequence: CASSEALVSYNEQFF. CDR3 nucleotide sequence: TGTGCCAGCAGTGAAGCGCTAGTATCCTACAATGAGCAGTTCTTC.

The CDR3 loop reads CASSLVRAANTDTQYF. DNA for the CDR3: TGCGCCAGCAGCTTGGTGCGGGCGGCTAACACAGATACGCAGTATTTT. V gene TRBV5-1 combines with J gene TRBJ2-3, with D perhaps matching TRBD2 (5 bases). CDR1 SGHRS and CDR2 YFSETQ come from the germline V gene. The CDR3 has 16 amino acids. The V end was cut by 0 bases, the J end by 2 bases, with 13 bases between.

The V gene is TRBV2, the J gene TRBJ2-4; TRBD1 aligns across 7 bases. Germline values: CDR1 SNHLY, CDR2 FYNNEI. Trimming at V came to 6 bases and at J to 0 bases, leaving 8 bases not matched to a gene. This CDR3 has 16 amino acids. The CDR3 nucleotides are TGTGCCAGCAGCCCCGACAGGGCGCTAGCCAAAAACATTCAGTACTTC. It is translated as CASSPDRALAKNIQYF. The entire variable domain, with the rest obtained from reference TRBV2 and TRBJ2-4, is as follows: EPEVTQTPSHQVTQMGQEVILRCVPISNHLYFYWYRQILGQKVEFLVSFYNNEISEKSEIFDDQFSVERPDGSNFTLKIRSTKLEDSAMYFCASSPDRALAKNIQYFGAGTRLSVL.

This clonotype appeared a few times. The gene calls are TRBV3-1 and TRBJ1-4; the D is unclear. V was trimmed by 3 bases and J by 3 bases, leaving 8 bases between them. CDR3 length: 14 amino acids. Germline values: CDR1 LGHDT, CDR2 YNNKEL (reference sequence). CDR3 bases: TGTGCCAGCAGCCACAGAGCCGCTAATGAAAAACTGTTTTTT. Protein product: CASSHRAANEKLFF.

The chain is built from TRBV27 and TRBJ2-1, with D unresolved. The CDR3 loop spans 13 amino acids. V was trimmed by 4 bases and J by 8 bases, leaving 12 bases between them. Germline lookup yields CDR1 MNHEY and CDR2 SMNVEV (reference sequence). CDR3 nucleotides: TGTGCCAGCAGTTCCTCACTACAATATGAGCAGTTCTTC. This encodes CASSSSLQYEQFF.

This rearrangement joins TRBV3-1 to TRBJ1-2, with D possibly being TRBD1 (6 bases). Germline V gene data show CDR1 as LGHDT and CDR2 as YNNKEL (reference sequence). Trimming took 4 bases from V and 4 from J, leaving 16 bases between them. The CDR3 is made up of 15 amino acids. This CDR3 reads CASSRNGGQSYGYTF. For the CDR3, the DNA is TGTGCCAGCAGCCGCAATGGGGGGCAAAGCTATGGCTACACCTTC. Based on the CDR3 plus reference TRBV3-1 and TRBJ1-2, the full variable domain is DTAVSQTPKYLVTQMGNDKSIKCEQNLGHDTMYWYKQDSKKFLKIMFSYNNKELIINETVPNRFSPKSPDKAHLNLHINSLELGDSAVYFCASSRNGGQSYGYTFGSGTRLTVV.

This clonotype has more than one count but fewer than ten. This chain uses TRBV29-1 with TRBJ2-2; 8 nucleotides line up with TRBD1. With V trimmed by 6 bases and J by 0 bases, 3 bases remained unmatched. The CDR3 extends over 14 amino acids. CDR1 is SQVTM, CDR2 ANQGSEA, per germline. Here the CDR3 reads CSVRGHANTGELFF. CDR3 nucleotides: TGCAGCGTCAGGGGGCACGCGAACACCGGGGAGCTGTTTTTT.

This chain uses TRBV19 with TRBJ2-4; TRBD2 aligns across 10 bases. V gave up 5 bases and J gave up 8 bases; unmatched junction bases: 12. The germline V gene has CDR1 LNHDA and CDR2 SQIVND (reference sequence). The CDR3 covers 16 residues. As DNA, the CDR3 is TGTGCCAGTAGTCCCCTGATAGCGGGAGGAGGGTACATTCAGTACTTC. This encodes CASSPLIAGGGYIQYF.

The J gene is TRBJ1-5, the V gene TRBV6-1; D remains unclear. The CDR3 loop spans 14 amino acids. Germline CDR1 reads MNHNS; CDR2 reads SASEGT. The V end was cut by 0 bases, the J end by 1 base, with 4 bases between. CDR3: CASSEAYSNQPQHF. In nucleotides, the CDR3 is TGTGCCAGCAGTGAAGCATACAGCAATCAGCCCCAGCATTTT.

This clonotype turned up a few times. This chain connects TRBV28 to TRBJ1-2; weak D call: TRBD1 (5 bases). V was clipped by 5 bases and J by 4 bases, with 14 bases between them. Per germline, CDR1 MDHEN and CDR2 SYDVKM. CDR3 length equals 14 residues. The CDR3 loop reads CASSLRQHLYGYTF. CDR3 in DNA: TGTGCCAGCAGTCTACGACAGCACCTCTATGGCTACACCTTC.

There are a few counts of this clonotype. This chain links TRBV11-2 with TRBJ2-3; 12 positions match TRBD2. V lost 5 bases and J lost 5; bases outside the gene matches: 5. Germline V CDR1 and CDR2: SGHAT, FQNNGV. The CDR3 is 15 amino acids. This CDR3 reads CASSPQGLAGDTQYF. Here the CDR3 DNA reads TGTGCCAGCAGCCCTCAGGGACTAGCGGGAGATACGCAGTATTTT.

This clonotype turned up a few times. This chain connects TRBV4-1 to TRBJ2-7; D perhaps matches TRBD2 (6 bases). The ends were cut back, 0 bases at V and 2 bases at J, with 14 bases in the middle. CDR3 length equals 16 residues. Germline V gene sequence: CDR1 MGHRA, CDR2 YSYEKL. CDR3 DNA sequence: TGCGCCAGCAGCCAAGATGTACCCAGCGGGCCCTACGAGCAGTACTTC. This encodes CASSQDVPSGPYEQYF.

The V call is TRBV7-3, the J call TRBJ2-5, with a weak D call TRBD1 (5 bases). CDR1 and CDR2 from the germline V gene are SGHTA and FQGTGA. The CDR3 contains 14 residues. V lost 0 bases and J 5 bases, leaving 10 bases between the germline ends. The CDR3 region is CASSLTAPGETQYF. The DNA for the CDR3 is TGTGCCAGCAGCTTAACAGCCCCAGGGGAGACCCAGTACTTC. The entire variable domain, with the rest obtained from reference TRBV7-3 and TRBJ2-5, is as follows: GAGVSQTPSNKVTEKGKYVELRCDPISGHTALYWYRQSLGQGPEFLIYFQGTGAADDSGLPNDRFFAVRPEGSVSTLKIQRTERGDSAVYLCASSLTAPGETQYFGPGTRLLVL.

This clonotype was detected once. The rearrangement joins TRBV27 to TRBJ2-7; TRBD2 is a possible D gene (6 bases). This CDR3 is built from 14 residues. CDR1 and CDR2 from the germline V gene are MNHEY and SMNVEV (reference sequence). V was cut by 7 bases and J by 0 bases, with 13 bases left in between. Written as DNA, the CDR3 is TGTGCCAGCAAAGGGACTTTAAGCTCCTACGAGCAGTACGTC. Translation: CASKGTLSSYEQYV.

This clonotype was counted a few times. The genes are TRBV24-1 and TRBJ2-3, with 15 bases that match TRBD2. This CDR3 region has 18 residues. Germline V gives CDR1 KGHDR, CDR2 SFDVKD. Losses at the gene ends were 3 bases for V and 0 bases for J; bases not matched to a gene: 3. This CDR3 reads CATSDRGLAGGSTDTQYF. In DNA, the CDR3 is TGTGCCACCAGTGATAGGGGACTAGCGGGAGGTAGCACAGATACGCAGTATTTT.

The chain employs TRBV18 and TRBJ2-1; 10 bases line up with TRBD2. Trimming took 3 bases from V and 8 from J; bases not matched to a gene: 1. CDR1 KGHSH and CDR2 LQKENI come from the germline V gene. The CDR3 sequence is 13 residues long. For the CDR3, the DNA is TGTGCCAGCTCACCCGGGACTAGCGATGAGCAGTTCTTC. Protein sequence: CASSPGTSDEQFF. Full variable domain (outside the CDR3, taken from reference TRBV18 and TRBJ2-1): NAGVMQNPRHLVRRRGQEARLRCSPMKGHSHVYWYRQLPEEGLKFMVYLQKENIIDESGMPKERFSAEFPKEGPSILRIQQVVRGDSAAYFCASSPGTSDEQFFGPGTRLTVL.